The rows below give T cell receptor beta chains drawn from one sample of a study of blood T cells in healthy people across ages. TCRdb independently ran MiXCR on the 5' RACE reads; one entry per CDR3 protein. The data hold 980,000 or so distinct CDR3 sequences, with approximately 49% observed a single time. Sequences were obtained from blood. All receptors come from a young man in good health. Both conserved end residues are part of each CDR3. Fields, in order: V gene, J gene, clone size, D gene, CDR3 DNA, CDR3 protein. The D gene is left open where the match is weak. Clone size, where shown, is once, few, many, or a class for clones that have expanded.

V gene: TRBV10-3; J gene: TRBJ1-1; clone size: .; D gene: .; CDR3 DNA: TGTGCCATCAGTGTGACAGGGAACACTGAAGCTTTCTTT; CDR3 protein: CAISVTGNTEAFF
V gene: TRBV7-2; J gene: TRBJ2-5; clone size: .; D gene: .; CDR3 DNA: TGTGCCAGCAGCTTAATTCGTACCCAGTACTTC; CDR3 protein: CASSLIRTQYF
V gene: TRBV29-1; J gene: TRBJ2-5; clone size: .; D gene: .; CDR3 DNA: TGCAGCGTTGAAGTTGATCTCCCCCCGATGGGGACCCAGTACTTC; CDR3 protein: CSVEVDLPPMGTQYF
V gene: TRBV20-1; J gene: TRBJ2-7; clone size: .; D gene: TRBD2; CDR3 DNA: TGCAGTGCTAGAGATGGGTATAGCGGGGTTTACGAGCAGTACTTC; CDR3 protein: CSARDGYSGVYEQYF
V gene: TRBV14; J gene: TRBJ2-3; clone size: .; D gene: TRBD2; CDR3 DNA: TGTGCCAGCAGCCAAGATCTCATACAGCGGGGGGGCCCAGATACGCAGTATTTT; CDR3 protein: CASSQDLIQRGGPDTQYF
V gene: TRBV11-2; J gene: TRBJ1-4; clone size: .; D gene: TRBD1; CDR3 DNA: TGTGCCAGCAGCACCGACAGGGGAGAGGAAAAACTGTTTTTT; CDR3 protein: CASSTDRGEEKLFF
V gene: TRBV4-1; J gene: TRBJ2-7; clone size: .; D gene: .; CDR3 DNA: TGCGCCAGCAGCCCGCGACAGCAAGACTACGAGCAGTACTTC; CDR3 protein: CASSPRQQDYEQYF
V gene: TRBV4-1; J gene: TRBJ2-5; clone size: .; D gene: .; CDR3 DNA: TGCGCCAGCAGCCAGTCCGGGCAGGGGGGGCAAGAGACCCAGTACTTC; CDR3 protein: CASSQSGQGGQETQYF
V gene: TRBV5-1; J gene: TRBJ2-1; clone size: .; D gene: .; CDR3 DNA: TGCGCCAGCAGCTTGTCAGGGGCTTCCTCCTCCCATGAGCAGTTCTTC; CDR3 protein: CASSLSGASSSHEQFF
V gene: TRBV28; J gene: TRBJ1-5; clone size: once; D gene: TRBD1; CDR3 DNA: TGTGCCAGCAGTAAGCCGACAGGGCTCGGCAATCAGCCCCAGCATTTT; CDR3 protein: CASSKPTGLGNQPQHF
V gene: TRBV3-1; J gene: TRBJ2-4; clone size: .; D gene: TRBD2; CDR3 DNA: TGTGCCAGCAGCCAACTAGCGGGGGACATTCAGTACTTC; CDR3 protein: CASSQLAGDIQYF
V gene: TRBV29-1; J gene: TRBJ2-3; clone size: .; D gene: .; CDR3 DNA: TGCAGCGTTGAAGACCAGGGGTCGATTGGCACAGATACGCAGTATTTT; CDR3 protein: CSVEDQGSIGTDTQYF
V gene: TRBV10-3; J gene: TRBJ1-2; clone size: .; D gene: TRBD1; CDR3 DNA: TGTGTCATCAGTGAGTCTTTGAGACAGGGGGCGTACTATGGCTACACCTTC; CDR3 protein: CVISESLRQGAYYGYTF
V gene: TRBV29-1; J gene: TRBJ1-2; clone size: .; D gene: .; CDR3 DNA: TGCAGCGTGGAAGAAAGGGATGGCTATGGCTACACCTTC; CDR3 protein: CSVEERDGYGYTF
V gene: TRBV30; J gene: TRBJ2-1; clone size: .; D gene: TRBD1; CDR3 DNA: TGTGCCTCATACAGGGGGCTTAATGAGCAGTTCTTC; CDR3 protein: CASYRGLNEQFF
V gene: TRBV15; J gene: TRBJ1-1; clone size: .; D gene: .; CDR3 DNA: TGTGCCACCAGCAGAGACGGGCTTGAAGCTTTCTTT; CDR3 protein: CATSRDGLEAFF
V gene: TRBV4-2; J gene: TRBJ2-3; clone size: .; D gene: .; CDR3 DNA: TGTGCCAGCAGCCAAGACTCGAGGGGGGGCGGGGCAGATACGCAGTATTTT; CDR3 protein: CASSQDSRGGGADTQYF
V gene: TRBV24-1; J gene: TRBJ2-2; clone size: .; D gene: .; CDR3 DNA: TGTGCCACCAGTGATTTCGATGCCGGAATCCCCACCGGGGAGCTGTTTTTT; CDR3 protein: CATSDFDAGIPTGELFF
V gene: TRBV7-9; J gene: TRBJ2-1; clone size: .; D gene: TRBD2; CDR3 DNA: TGTGCCAGCAGCTCACCTCCCCAAAGACTAGCTGATTCCTACAATGAGCAGTTCTTC; CDR3 protein: CASSSPPQRLADSYNEQFF
V gene: TRBV28; J gene: TRBJ2-3; clone size: few; D gene: .; CDR3 DNA: TGTGCCAGCAGTTTATTTGGCCAGAGAAGCACAGATACGCAGTATTTT; CDR3 protein: CASSLFGQRSTDTQYF
V gene: TRBV20-1; J gene: TRBJ2-5; clone size: .; D gene: TRBD2; CDR3 DNA: TGCAGTGCTCTCCCGGGAAGCGGGGGGCCCGGAGAGACCCAGTACTTC; CDR3 protein: CSALPGSGGPGETQYF
V gene: TRBV20-1; J gene: TRBJ2-7; clone size: .; D gene: .; CDR3 DNA: TGCAGTGCTAGAGATCGAAATATCCTCCGTTCCTCCTACGAGCAGTACTTC; CDR3 protein: CSARDRNILRSSYEQYF
V gene: TRBV20-1; J gene: TRBJ1-5; clone size: .; D gene: TRBD1; CDR3 DNA: TGCAGTGCTTATCCCGACAGGGGAGGGCAGCCCCAGCATTTT; CDR3 protein: CSAYPDRGGQPQHF
V gene: TRBV7-2; J gene: TRBJ2-1; clone size: many; D gene: TRBD2; CDR3 DNA: TGTGCCAGCAGCAAAACTAGCGGGAACAACAATGAGCAGTTCTTC; CDR3 protein: CASSKTSGNNNEQFF
V gene: TRBV28; J gene: TRBJ2-7; clone size: .; D gene: .; CDR3 DNA: TGTGCCAGCAACCCACCCCAGGGGTACGAGCAGTACTTC; CDR3 protein: CASNPPQGYEQYF
V gene: TRBV5-1; J gene: TRBJ2-1; clone size: few; D gene: .; CDR3 DNA: TGCGCCAGCAGGCAGCGGACAGACAATGAGCAGTTCTTC; CDR3 protein: CASRQRTDNEQFF
V gene: TRBV7-9; J gene: TRBJ2-1; clone size: .; D gene: .; CDR3 DNA: TGCGCCAGCAGCCTGTCCCCCAATGAGCAGTTCTTC; CDR3 protein: CASSLSPNEQFF
V gene: TRBV7-2; J gene: TRBJ1-2; clone size: few; D gene: .; CDR3 DNA: TGTGCCAGCAGCCCCAGTTTCGAGAGGGACTATGGCTACACCTTC; CDR3 protein: CASSPSFERDYGYTF
V gene: TRBV29-1; J gene: TRBJ2-5; clone size: .; D gene: TRBD1; CDR3 DNA: TGCAGCGGAAGACAGGGGCCACAAGAGACCCAGTACTTC; CDR3 protein: CSGRQGPQETQYF
V gene: TRBV6-1; J gene: TRBJ2-7; clone size: .; D gene: .; CDR3 DNA: TGTGCCAGCAGTGACCCAGTTCCCTACGAGCAGTACTTC; CDR3 protein: CASSDPVPYEQYF
V gene: TRBV5-1; J gene: TRBJ2-3; clone size: few; D gene: .; CDR3 DNA: TGCGCCAGCAGCTGGAAGGACGCCACCACAGATACGCAGTATTTT; CDR3 protein: CASSWKDATTDTQYF
V gene: TRBV27; J gene: TRBJ2-7; clone size: few; D gene: .; CDR3 DNA: TGTGCCAGCAGTTTAATGCTAGCATCCTCCTACGAGCAGTACTTC; CDR3 protein: CASSLMLASSYEQYF
V gene: TRBV7-2; J gene: TRBJ1-1; clone size: .; D gene: .; CDR3 DNA: TGTGCCAGCAGCTTAAGGGGCTTAGGGAGCCCGGACGCTGAAGCTTTCTTT; CDR3 protein: CASSLRGLGSPDAEAFF
V gene: TRBV27; J gene: TRBJ2-1; clone size: .; D gene: TRBD2; CDR3 DNA: TGTGCCAGCAGTTCCTACCAGACTAGTTGGGGGGGATACAATGAGCAGTTCTTC; CDR3 protein: CASSSYQTSWGGYNEQFF
V gene: TRBV4-1; J gene: TRBJ1-1; clone size: .; D gene: .; CDR3 DNA: TGCGCCAGCAGCTCAGGAGGGGTGGCTGAAGCTTTCTTT; CDR3 protein: CASSSGGVAEAFF
V gene: TRBV9; J gene: TRBJ2-7; clone size: .; D gene: .; CDR3 DNA: TGTGCCAGCAGCGGCTTGGACACCTCTACCGAGCAGTACTTC; CDR3 protein: CASSGLDTSTEQYF
V gene: TRBV24-1; J gene: TRBJ2-3; clone size: .; D gene: .; CDR3 DNA: TGTGCCACCAGTGGCCACTCAGATACGCAGTATTTT; CDR3 protein: CATSGHSDTQYF
V gene: TRBV20-1; J gene: TRBJ2-1; clone size: few; D gene: .; CDR3 DNA: TGCAGTGCTAGAGATATCCAGGGTGTCGACAATGAGCAGTTCTTC; CDR3 protein: CSARDIQGVDNEQFF
V gene: TRBV2; J gene: TRBJ1-5; clone size: .; D gene: TRBD1; CDR3 DNA: TGTGCCAGCAGTGTGAGTAGACAGGGGCCCACGCCCCAGCATTTT; CDR3 protein: CASSVSRQGPTPQHF
V gene: TRBV11-2; J gene: TRBJ2-3; clone size: .; D gene: TRBD2; CDR3 DNA: TGTGCCAGCAGCCCTTTTTCTAGCGGGGTGACAGATACGCAGTATTTT; CDR3 protein: CASSPFSSGVTDTQYF
V gene: TRBV18; J gene: TRBJ1-2; clone size: .; D gene: .; CDR3 DNA: TGTGCCAGCTCAGAGGAAAACCGGGGCTACACCTTC; CDR3 protein: CASSEENRGYTF
V gene: TRBV20-1; J gene: TRBJ2-3; clone size: few; D gene: .; CDR3 DNA: TGCAGTGCGACGCCCCGGGGACAAAGCACAGATACGCAGTATTTT; CDR3 protein: CSATPRGQSTDTQYF
V gene: TRBV4-2; J gene: TRBJ1-5; clone size: few; D gene: .; CDR3 DNA: TGTGCCAGCAGCCAAGAGGGACATGAAGAGGGTCAGCCCCAGCATTTT; CDR3 protein: CASSQEGHEEGQPQHF
V gene: TRBV20-1; J gene: TRBJ2-3; clone size: .; D gene: .; CDR3 DNA: TGCAGTGCCCTGGCCGACGGGGGTGCGCAGTATTTT; CDR3 protein: CSALADGGAQYF
V gene: TRBV6-5; J gene: TRBJ2-5; clone size: .; D gene: TRBD2; CDR3 DNA: TGTGCCAGCGGGAGGGGTATTCAAGAGACCCAGTACTTC; CDR3 protein: CASGRGIQETQYF
V gene: TRBV12-3/TRBV12-4; J gene: TRBJ1-4; clone size: .; D gene: .; CDR3 DNA: TGTGCCAGCAGTTTTGTGTTGGGGCGGGATGAAAAACTGTTTTTT; CDR3 protein: CASSFVLGRDEKLFF
V gene: TRBV9; J gene: TRBJ2-4; clone size: .; D gene: .; CDR3 DNA: TGTGCCAGCCCCCTAGAGATTGCCAAAAACATTCAGTACTTC; CDR3 protein: CASPLEIAKNIQYF
V gene: TRBV2; J gene: TRBJ2-3; clone size: .; D gene: .; CDR3 DNA: TGTGCCAGCAGCCCAAGGGCCTCTAGCGTCACAGATACGCAGTATTTT; CDR3 protein: CASSPRASSVTDTQYF
V gene: TRBV4-1; J gene: TRBJ1-2; clone size: .; D gene: TRBD1; CDR3 DNA: TGCGCCAGCAGCCCTCTGGGACAGAGGGCTTTCCCCTATGGCTACACCTTC; CDR3 protein: CASSPLGQRAFPYGYTF
V gene: TRBV5-1; J gene: TRBJ2-1; clone size: .; D gene: .; CDR3 DNA: TGCGCCAGCAGCTTATCCGGGACCCGGTTGGGCCATGAGCAGTTCTTC; CDR3 protein: CASSLSGTRLGHEQFF
V gene: TRBV9; J gene: TRBJ2-2; clone size: .; D gene: .; CDR3 DNA: TGTGCCAGCAGCGTGGCGGGGCCCTCGACCGGGGAGCTGTTTTTT; CDR3 protein: CASSVAGPSTGELFF
V gene: TRBV11-3; J gene: TRBJ2-7; clone size: .; D gene: .; CDR3 DNA: TGTGCCAGCACCTACACCTCCTACGAGCAGTACTTC; CDR3 protein: CASTYTSYEQYF
V gene: TRBV7-2; J gene: TRBJ2-1; clone size: once; D gene: TRBD2; CDR3 DNA: TGTGCCAGCAGCTTAGTAGGGGCGGGGGGCCATGAGCAGTTCTTC; CDR3 protein: CASSLVGAGGHEQFF
V gene: TRBV4-1; J gene: TRBJ2-7; clone size: .; D gene: .; CDR3 DNA: TGCGCCAGCAGCGAACTCGGGGGTCCCTACGAGCAGTACTTC; CDR3 protein: CASSELGGPYEQYF
V gene: TRBV20-1; J gene: TRBJ2-3; clone size: .; D gene: .; CDR3 DNA: TGCAGTGTGGTCAGGGGGGCAGATACGCAGTATTTT; CDR3 protein: CSVVRGADTQYF
V gene: TRBV12-3/TRBV12-4; J gene: TRBJ2-1; clone size: .; D gene: TRBD2; CDR3 DNA: TGTGCCAGCAGCCCGACTAGCGGGCAGAGCAATGAGCAGTTCTTC; CDR3 protein: CASSPTSGQSNEQFF